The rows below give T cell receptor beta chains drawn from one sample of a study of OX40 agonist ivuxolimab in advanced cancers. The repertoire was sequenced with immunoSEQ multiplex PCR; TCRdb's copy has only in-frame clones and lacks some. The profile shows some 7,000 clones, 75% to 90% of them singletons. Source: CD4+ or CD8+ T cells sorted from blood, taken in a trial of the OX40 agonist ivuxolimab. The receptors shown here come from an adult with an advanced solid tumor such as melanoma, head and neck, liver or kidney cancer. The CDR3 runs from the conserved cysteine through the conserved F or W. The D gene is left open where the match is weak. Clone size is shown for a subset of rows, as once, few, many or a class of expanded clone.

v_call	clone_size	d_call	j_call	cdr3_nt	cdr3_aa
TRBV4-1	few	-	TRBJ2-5	TGCGCCAGCAGCCAAGAATTTGGGTTAAAAGAGACCCAGTACTTC	CASSQEFGLKETQYF
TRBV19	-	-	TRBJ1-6	TGTGCCAGTAGTATTCGCACGAGCTCCTATAATTCACCCCTCCACTTT	CASSIRTSSYNSPLHF
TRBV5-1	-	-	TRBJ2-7	TGCGCCAGCAGGGAAGGGGACACTCTTTACGAGCAGTACTTC	CASREGDTLYEQYF
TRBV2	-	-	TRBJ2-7	TGTGCCAGCAGTGAAGGTTTAGGGGGATACGAGCAGTACTTC	CASSEGLGGYEQYF
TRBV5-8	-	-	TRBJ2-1	TGTGCCAGCAGCCCTGTTGGAGGGGGGACTACCTACAATGAGCAGTTCTTC	CASSPVGGGTTYNEQFF
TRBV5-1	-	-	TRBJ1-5	TGCGCCAGCAGGTCCGGGACATCGAGGGATCAGCCCCAGCATTTT	CASRSGTSRDQPQHF
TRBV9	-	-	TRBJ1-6	TGTGCCAGCAGCGTAGACAGTGAACATTCACCCCTCCACTTT	CASSVDSEHSPLHF
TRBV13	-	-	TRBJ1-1	TGTGCCAGCAGCTTAGTGGGTTTTGAAGCTTTCTTT	CASSLVGFEAFF
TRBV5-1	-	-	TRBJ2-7	TGCGCCAGCAGCTTGGCCCCCTACGAGCAGTACTTC	CASSLAPYEQYF
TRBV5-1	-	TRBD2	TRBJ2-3	TGCGCCAGCAGCCCTACACCGGGACTAGCAACAGATACGCAGTATTTT	CASSPTPGLATDTQYF
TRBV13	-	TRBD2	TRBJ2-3	TGTGCCAGCAGTTATGGACTAGCGCAGAATGAAGATACGCAGTATTTT	CASSYGLAQNEDTQYF
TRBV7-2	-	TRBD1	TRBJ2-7	TGTGCCAGCAGCCGACGTACAGGGGAAGCCTCCTACGAGCAGTACTTC	CASSRRTGEASYEQYF
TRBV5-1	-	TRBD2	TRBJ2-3	TGCGCCAGCAGCTCCCAACCTCTAGCGGGGGCCACAGATACGCAGTATTTT	CASSSQPLAGATDTQYF
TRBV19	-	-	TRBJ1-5	-	CASSSGAKQPQHF
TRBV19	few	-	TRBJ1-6	TGTGCCAGTAGTAGCGGACAGTACTCACCCCTCCACTTT	CASSSGQYSPLHF
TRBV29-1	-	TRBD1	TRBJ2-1	TGCAGCGTTGAACCTGGGACAGGGTTAGATGAGCAGTTCTTC	CSVEPGTGLDEQFF
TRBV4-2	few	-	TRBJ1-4	TGTGCCAGCAGCTTAGTTGGGGTCACAACTAATGAAAAACTGTTTTTT	CASSLVGVTTNEKLFF
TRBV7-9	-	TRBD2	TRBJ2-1	TGTGCCAGCAGCTTTAGCGGGGGGGCATACAATGAGCAGTTCTTC	CASSFSGGAYNEQFF
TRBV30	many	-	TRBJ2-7	TGTGCCTACCGCCACCTCTACGAGCAGTACTTC	CAYRHLYEQYF
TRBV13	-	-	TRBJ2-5	TGTGCCAGCAGCTTGATAGGGGGCCAAGAGACCCAGTACTTC	CASSLIGGQETQYF
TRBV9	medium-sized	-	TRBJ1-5	TGTGCCAGCAGCGTAGGGAATAGCAATCAGCCCCAGCATTTT	CASSVGNSNQPQHF
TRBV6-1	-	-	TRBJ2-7	TGTGCCAGCCGGACAGCCTACGAGCAGTACTTC	CASRTAYEQYF
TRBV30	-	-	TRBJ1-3	TGTGCCTGGATCGGCGGTGGGGGCACCATATATTTT	CAWIGGGGTIYF
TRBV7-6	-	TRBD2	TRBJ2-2	TGTGCCAGCAGCTCGACGACCGGGGCGAGCGGGGGGGACACCGGGGAGCTGTTTTTT	CASSSTTGASGGDTGELFF
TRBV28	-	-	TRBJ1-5	TGTGCCAGCAGTGACCCAGGTCCTAATCAGCCCCAGCATTTT	CASSDPGPNQPQHF
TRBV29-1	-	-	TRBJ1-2	TGCAGCGTCCGACGGGCAGGGTATGGCTACACCTTC	CSVRRAGYGYTF
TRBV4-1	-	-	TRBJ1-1	TGCGCCAGCAGCCAATCCTATCCAGGGGCTGAAGCTTTCTTT	CASSQSYPGAEAFF
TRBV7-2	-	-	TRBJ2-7	TGTGCCAGCAGCTTAGGTAAACGGAGTTACGAGCAGTACTTC	CASSLGKRSYEQYF
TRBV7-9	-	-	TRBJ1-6	TGTGCCAGCAGCACGCTCACAGGGTACACTAATTCACCCCTCCACTTT	CASSTLTGYTNSPLHF
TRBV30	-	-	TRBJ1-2	TGTGCCTGGACCCTGTACTCTGGTCCTGGCTACACCTTC	CAWTLYSGPGYTF
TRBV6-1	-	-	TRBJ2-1	TGTGCCAGCAGTGTGCCGGGAGCTCTTTACTCGAAAAGAGGCAATGAGCAGTTCTTC	CASSVPGALYSKRGNEQFF
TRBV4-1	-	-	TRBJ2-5	TGCGCCAGCAGCCAATCGGCGCCCCTGGGAGAGACCCAGTACTTC	CASSQSAPLGETQYF
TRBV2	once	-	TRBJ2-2	TGTGCCAGCAGTGTTCGCAGGGAGGTCCCCGGGGAGCTGTTTTTT	CASSVRREVPGELFF
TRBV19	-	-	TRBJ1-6	TGTGCCAGTAGATTCGGACACAACAATTCACCCCTCCACTTT	CASRFGHNNSPLHF
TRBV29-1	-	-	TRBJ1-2	TGCAGCGTTGAAGATAAAGTCGGGGGCTACACCTTC	CSVEDKVGGYTF
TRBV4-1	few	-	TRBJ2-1	TGCGCCAGCAGCCAAGAGGGCACCTATTACAATGAGCAGTTCTTC	CASSQEGTYYNEQFF
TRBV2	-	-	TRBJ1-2	TGTGCCAGCAGCGCCCGTTATGGCTACACCTTC	CASSARYGYTF
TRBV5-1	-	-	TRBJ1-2	TGCGCCAGCAGGATGGGAGGGCTAGGGGGCTATGGCTACACCTTC	CASRMGGLGGYGYTF
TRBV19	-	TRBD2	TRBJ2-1	TGTGCCAGTAGTACCCCCCGTGGTGAGCGGGGGAGCTCCTACAATGAGCAGTTCTTC	CASSTPRGERGSSYNEQFF
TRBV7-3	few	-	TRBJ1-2	TGTGCCAGCAGCTCTGGACTGGGCTATGGCTACACCTTC	CASSSGLGYGYTF
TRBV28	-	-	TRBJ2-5	TGTGCCAGCCTTGGGCGGACACTCCAAGAGACCCAGTACTTC	CASLGRTLQETQYF
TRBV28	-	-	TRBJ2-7	TGTGCCAGCAGTCAGGGGGGAAACGAGCAGTACTTC	CASSQGGNEQYF
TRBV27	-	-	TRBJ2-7	TGTGCCAGCAGTTTAGGAAGGGGAAGCGAGCAGTACTTC	CASSLGRGSEQYF
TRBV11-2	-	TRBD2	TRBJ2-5	TGTGCCAGCAGCTTAGGGGCTAGCGGGGGGAACCAAGAGACCCAGTACTTC	CASSLGASGGNQETQYF
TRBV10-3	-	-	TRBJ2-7	TGTGCCATCAGAGGGGAAGAATTAATGTACGAGCAGTACTTC	CAIRGEELMYEQYF
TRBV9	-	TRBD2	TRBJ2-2	TGTGCCACCCAGTTACTAGCGGGGGGTGGGGAGCTGTTTTTT	CATQLLAGGGELFF
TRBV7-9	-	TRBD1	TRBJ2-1	TGTGCCAGCAGCTTAAGGGACAGGTGGGACAATGAGCAGTTCTTC	CASSLRDRWDNEQFF
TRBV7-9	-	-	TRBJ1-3	TGTGCCAGCAGCTTAGAGGCCAGAGGAAACACCATATATTTT	CASSLEARGNTIYF
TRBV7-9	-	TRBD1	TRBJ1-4	TGTGCCAGCACTGCGCGGACAGGCGGTAATGAAAAACTGTTTTTT	CASTARTGGNEKLFF
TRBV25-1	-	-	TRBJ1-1	TGTGCCAGCAGTGAATTGGAGGGAGATTCTGCTGAAGCTTTCTTT	CASSELEGDSAEAFF